The TCR beta chain described here comes from a study of blood T cell repertoires in COVID-19. Study-level background: The United States, Italy and Spain were the sources of the acute and convalescent COVID-19 samples.

CDR3 size: 16 residues. V was pared by 1 base and J by 0 bases, with 3 bases of the junction left unmatched. The germline V gene has CDR1 LNHNV and CDR2 YYDKDF (reference sequence). Everyone who took part was about 18 to 90 years old, and they came from about 25 US areas. The study assigned cohorts using participant-reported clinical history. Per the original data handling: Cell counts per sample came from amplifying reference gene primers. Sequenced by immunoSEQ multiplex PCR; TCRdb stores in-frame clones only, minus some. V, J and clone size were drawn from that table, and D and trimming were deduced from the DNA. The table lists about 230,000 clones, approximately 88% of them singletons.

The chain links TRBV15 to TRBJ2-3; 8 bases align to TRBD2. Sequencing input: PBMCs or T cells enriched from blood (not recorded which). The TCR sequence derives from a woman aged 40 to 50 with acute COVID-19. The CDR3 coding sequence is TGTGCCACCAGCAGAGGACGACTAGCGAGCACAGATACGCAGTATTTT. Translating it yields CATSRGRLASTDTQYF.